Presented here are 28 T cell receptor beta chains from one specimen sequenced in a study listed by TCRdb under 2016. The receptor library was made with RT-PCR. Sequencing was carried out with an Illumina MiSeq. The raw public data were reprocessed by TCRdb itself: fastp quality trimming at Q25, MiXCR clonotype calling, in-frame beta chains only. Identical CDR3 proteins give one entry, which carries the most common genes and DNA. The sample table contains approximately 720,000 distinct CDR3 sequences; only one count was recorded for 14% of them. The ten largest clones represent just over 3.5% of the sample. The sequenced material came from memory CD4+ T cells from blood. The source of these receptors is a female donor in good health, serving as a healthy control.

The chain is built from TRBV7-2 and TRBJ2-2, with 12 bases lining up with TRBD2. Trimming removed 5 bases from V and 6 bases from J; junction bases left unmatched: 10. There are 17 residues in the CDR3. CDR1 and CDR2 (germline): SGHTA, FQGNSA. As DNA, the CDR3 is TGTGCCAGCAGCCTCAGACTAGCGGGAGATTTCTCCGGGGAGCTGTTTTTT. Amino acids: CASSLRLAGDFSGELFF.

This clonotype was seen ten or more times. A read error may account for a junction end that differs from germline. The rearrangement links TRBV24-1 to TRBJ2-4; D is unresolved. There are 13 residues in the CDR3. CDR1 and CDR2 (germline): KGHDR, SFDVKD. CDR3 sequence: CATSGVSLEHLAF. CDR3 coding DNA: TGTGCCACCAGTGGGGTCTCCCTCGAGCATTTAGCCTTC.

This clonotype has just a few counts. The chain uses TRBV20-1 and TRBJ2-7; tentatively, D is TRBD2 (6 bases). The V and J ends lost 6 bases and 4 bases respectively, with 22 bases between them. Germline V gene data show CDR1 as DFQATT and CDR2 as SNEGSKA (reference sequence). CDR3 length: 15 residues. CDR3 sequence: CSANVPDRGTYEQYF. DNA for the CDR3: TGCAGTGCCAACGTTCCAGATCGCGGGACGTACGAGCAGTACTTC.

The chain links TRBV5-1 to TRBJ2-1; D call uncertain. Germline V CDR1 and CDR2: SGHRS, YFSETQ. The CDR3 loop spans 12 amino acids. Trimming took off 0 bases at V and 8 bases at J, with 6 bases between the two ends. The CDR3: CASSLAVDEQFF. CDR3 nucleotide sequence: TGCGCCAGCAGCTTGGCCGTGGATGAGCAGTTCTTC.

The table lists this clonotype with many counts. This CDR3 is CAIRRQVNTEAFF. The CDR3 nucleotides are TGTGCCATCAGGCGACAGGTCAACACTGAAGCTTTCTTT. The V call is TRBV10-3, the J call TRBJ1-1, with D tentatively TRBD1 (6 bases). CDR3 size: 13 residues. Germline lookup yields CDR1 ENHRY and CDR2 SYGVKD. The ends were cut back, 6 bases at V and 2 bases at J, with 10 bases in the middle.

This clonotype has a handful of counts. The chain combines TRBV6-5 with TRBJ2-1, with a tentative D call TRBD2 (5 bases). Trimming took off 7 bases at V and 1 base at J, with 20 bases between the two ends. The germline gives CDR1 MNHEY, CDR2 SVGAGI. This CDR3 spans 17 amino acids. CDR3 sequence reads: CASNSIPPSRSYNEQFF. The CDR3 nucleotides are TGTGCCAGCAACTCCATCCCCCCTAGCAGATCCTACAATGAGCAGTTCTTC.

The chain links TRBV5-8 to TRBJ1-2, with D unresolved. The CDR3 is made up of 15 amino acids. Germline V gene sequence: CDR1 SGHTS, CDR2 YDEGEE. V was shortened by 0 bases and J by 7 bases, with 16 bases between the two germline ends. CDR3 sequence reads: CASSLAFRAPAGYTF. Here the CDR3 DNA reads TGTGCCAGCAGCTTGGCTTTTAGGGCTCCAGCTGGCTACACCTTC.

V and J are TRBV20-1 and TRBJ1-5, with D possibly matching TRBD1 (5 bases). The CDR3 is made up of 16 amino acids. V lost 3 bases and J lost 6, with 21 bases in between. The germline gives CDR1 DFQATT, CDR2 SNEGSKA (reference sequence). As DNA, the CDR3 is TGCAGTGCTAGTAGGAGATTAGGGGCCACACGTCAGCCCCAGCATTTT. Protein sequence: CSASRRLGATRQPQHF.

This clonotype has ten or more counts. V usage is TRBV29-1 and J usage is TRBJ2-3, with 8 nucleotides matching TRBD2. After removal of 5 bases from V and 1 base from J, the junction contained 11 bases not matched to a gene. The CDR3 runs to 16 residues. The germline gives CDR1 SQVTM, CDR2 ANQGSEA. The CDR3 coding sequence is TGCAGCGTTACCGACAGAGCGGGAGCAGGCACAGATACGCAGTATTTT. It is translated as CSVTDRAGAGTDTQYF.

In its sample, this clonotype was seen many times. The chain carries TRBV4-3 and TRBJ1-4; D gene unclear. The V gene lost 0 bases and the J gene lost 10 bases, with 12 bases spanning the gap. This CDR3 region has 14 residues. Germline lookup yields CDR1 LGHNA and CDR2 YSLEER. The CDR3: CASSQDGLVGKLFF. The CDR3 bases are TGCGCCAGCAGCCAAGACGGATTGGTCGGAAAACTGTTTTTT.

This clonotype showed up just a few times. The chain joins TRBV18 to TRBJ1-1; possibly TRBD1 for D (5 bases). Germline values: CDR1 KGHSH, CDR2 LQKENI. There are 14 residues in the CDR3. The V end was cut by 1 base, the J end by 1 base, with 7 bases between. CDR3 residues: CASSPRGPNTEAFF. CDR3 DNA: TGTGCCAGCTCACCACGGGGACCGAACACTGAAGCTTTCTTT.

This clonotype was found a few times. This chain joins TRBV20-1 and TRBJ2-7; unclear D gene. The V end lost 4 bases, the J end lost 6 bases, and 13 bases lay between the germline ends. Germline V CDR1 and CDR2: DFQATT, SNEGSKA (reference sequence). The CDR3 consists of 12 residues. In DNA, the CDR3 is TGCAGTGCTAAAACTACGGGCTTCGAGCAGTACTTC. This sequence encodes CSAKTTGFEQYF.

This clonotype was recorded many times. The rearrangement joins TRBV20-1 to TRBJ1-2; 10 bases agree with TRBD1. V dropped 3 bases and J dropped 0; count of bases not matched to a gene: 10. The length of the CDR3 is 17 residues. Germline V gene data show CDR1 as DFQATT and CDR2 as SNEGSKA (reference sequence). The CDR3 DNA follows: TGCAGTGCTAGGGGGGACAGGGGAAGGGAAGCTAACTATGGCTACACCTTC. It is translated as CSARGDRGREANYGYTF.

This clonotype turned up a few times. V is TRBV12-3 or TRBV12-4 and J is TRBJ2-5; 11 nucleotides align to TRBD2. J gave up 2 bases and V 6 bases, and 5 bases lay outside the gene matches. The CDR3 contains 15 residues. CDR3 protein: CASRPSGRRQETQYF. DNA of the CDR3: TGTGCCAGCAGGCCTAGCGGGAGGCGACAAGAGACCCAGTACTTC.

The chain links TRBV10-3 to TRBJ1-4; D unresolved. CDR3 length equals 13 residues. Trimming took off 11 bases at V and 8 bases at J, with 18 bases between the two ends. CDR1 and CDR2 (germline): ENHRY, SYGVKD. CDR3 residues: CASSGLGEEKLFF. CDR3 DNA: TGTGCCTCCTCGGGGTTGGGAGAGGAAAAACTGTTTTTT.

V is TRBV24-1 and J is TRBJ2-1; 8 bases fit TRBD1. The CDR3 consists of 14 residues. In germline, CDR1 is KGHDR, CDR2 SFDVKD. V lost 2 bases and J lost 11; bases outside the gene matches: 7. The CDR3 sequence is CATSDSDRVFQQFF. Here the CDR3 DNA reads TGTGCCACCAGTGATTCGGACAGGGTATTTCAGCAGTTCTTC.

The V call is TRBV29-1, the J call TRBJ1-2; 11 bases are a match to TRBD1. The germline V gene has CDR1 SQVTM and CDR2 ANQGSEA. The CDR3 consists of 15 residues. With V trimmed by 0 bases and J by 8 bases, 8 bases remained unmatched. The CDR3 nucleotides read TGCAGCGTTGAAGATTCGGACAGGGGGCGAGAAGGCTACACCTTC. Protein: CSVEDSDRGREGYTF.

This clonotype was found a few times. V is TRBV24-1 and J is TRBJ2-1, with 9 bases lining up with TRBD1. The germline CDR1 and CDR2 sequences are KGHDR and SFDVKD. The CDR3 contains 16 residues. V shed 4 bases and J 7 bases; nucleotides not matched to a gene: 10. The CDR3 DNA is TGTGCCACCAGTGACCAGGACAGGGGTCGAGTTAATGAGCAGTTCTTC. It codes for CATSDQDRGRVNEQFF.

The chain joins TRBV3-1 to TRBJ1-6; maybe TRBD1 (5 bases). Trimming left V 2 bases short and J 9 bases short, with 11 bases between. The CDR3 has 14 amino acids. The germline CDR1 and CDR2 sequences are LGHDT and YNNKEL (reference sequence). The CDR3 is CASSQTQGGSPLHF. The CDR3 DNA is TGTGCCAGCAGCCAAACCCAGGGTGGTTCACCCCTCCACTTT.

This rearrangement joins TRBV7-2 to TRBJ1-3, with D maybe TRBD1 (5 bases). V was cut by 0 bases and J by 4 bases, with 13 bases left in between. The germline CDR1 and CDR2 sequences are SGHTA and FQGNSA. CDR3 length: 16 amino acids. DNA of the CDR3: TGTGCCAGCAGCTTAGCCCCCCCCGGGGCAGGAAACACCATATATTTT. Protein: CASSLAPPGAGNTIYF.

This chain connects TRBV20-1 to TRBJ1-1; TRBD1 aligns across 8 bases. In germline, CDR1 is DFQATT, CDR2 SNEGSKA (reference sequence). This CDR3 is built from 15 residues. V shed 5 bases and J 1 base; nucleotides not matched to a gene: 9. The CDR3 DNA sequence: TGCAGTGCTTACCAGGGGGCTGGGGGGAACACTGAAGCTTTCTTT. Translating it yields CSAYQGAGGNTEAFF.

The sample holds many counts of this clonotype. The chain recombines TRBV20-1 with TRBJ2-3; no clear D. Trimming left V 3 bases short and J 0 bases short, with 10 bases between. Looked up from germline, CDR1 is DFQATT and CDR2 is SNEGSKA (reference sequence). This CDR3 spans 14 amino acids. CDR3 in DNA: TGCAGTGCTAGCAGCCCTGTGAGCACAGATACGCAGTATTTT. This gives the protein CSASSPVSTDTQYF.

This clonotype was detected only once. This chain links TRBV5-1 with TRBJ2-3, with D tentatively TRBD1 or TRBD2 (5 bases each). The V and J ends lost 4 bases and 1 base respectively, with 13 bases between them. Germline-derived CDR1 and CDR2 are SGHRS and YFSETQ. This CDR3 comprises 15 residues. CDR3 protein: CASSVWDGGTDTQYF. The DNA of the CDR3 is TGCGCCAGCAGCGTCTGGGACGGAGGCACAGATACGCAGTATTTT.

The CDR3 protein is CASRPGAYSGNTIYF. The CDR3 region has the DNA TGTGCCAGCCGGCCCGGGGCGTACTCTGGAAACACCATATATTTT. The chain combines TRBV7-9 with TRBJ1-3; a possible D gene is TRBD1 (5 bases). This CDR3 is 15 amino acids long. Germline V lookup: CDR1 SEHNR, CDR2 FQNEAQ (reference sequence). The V end was cut by 8 bases, the J end by 0 bases, with 14 bases between.

This clonotype was found many times. V and J are TRBV27 and TRBJ2-7; TRBD2 aligns across 10 bases. CDR1 MNHEY and CDR2 SMNVEV come from the germline V gene (reference sequence). The CDR3 contains 15 residues. The V and J ends lost 5 bases and 2 bases, in that order; junction bases with no gene match: 6. The CDR3, as DNA: TGTGCCAGCAGTCAGAGCGGGAGGGCCCCCTACGAGCAGTACTTC. Residues: CASSQSGRAPYEQYF.

At least ten counts were recorded for this clonotype. V gene TRBV5-1 combines with J gene TRBJ2-7; no clear D. V was pared by 0 bases and J by 5 bases, with 9 bases between. This CDR3 contains 13 residues. CDR1 SGHRS and CDR2 YFSETQ come from the germline V gene. CDR3: CASSLESAHEQYF. The CDR3 nucleotides are TGCGCCAGCAGCTTGGAGAGCGCCCACGAGCAGTACTTC.

The CDR3 region is CASSSTGQHTEAFF. CDR3 coding DNA: TGTGCCAGCAGTTCGACGGGACAGCACACTGAAGCTTTCTTT. This rearrangement joins TRBV12-3 or TRBV12-4 to TRBJ1-1; 7 bases align to TRBD1. CDR3 length: 14 amino acids. The junction had 5 bases not matched to a gene; V was cut back by 4 bases and J by 3 bases.

This clonotype has just a few counts. The CDR3 nucleotides read TGCAGTGCTACAATAGCCGGGGAGCTGTTTTTT. It yields the protein CSATIAGELFF. The gene calls are TRBV20-1 and TRBJ2-2; D remains ambiguous. Germline-derived CDR1 and CDR2 are DFQATT and SNEGSKA (reference sequence). V shed 4 bases and J shed 6 bases, with 6 bases lying between them. This CDR3 has 11 residues.